Presented here are 9 T cell receptor beta chains from one specimen sequenced in a study of T cell responses to AZD1222 COVID-19 vaccine. TCRdb's table, derived via immunoSEQ multiplex PCR, lists solely in-frame clones and lacks some. The sample holds about 130,000 clones, approximately 88% seen once. This material consisted of peripheral blood, taken on day 0 of MenACWY control vaccination. The receptors were gathered from an adult in good health.

This chain connects TRBV2 to TRBJ1-2; TRBD1 agrees at 12 bases. Germline-derived CDR1 and CDR2 are SNHLY and FYNNEI. With V trimmed by 3 bases and J by 4 bases, 3 bases remained unmatched. This CDR3 contains 15 residues. The CDR3 sequence is CASSEGQGALYGYTF. The CDR3 bases are TGTGCCAGCAGTGAGGGACAGGGGGCCCTCTATGGCTACACCTTC.

The gene calls are TRBV10-3 and TRBJ2-2; 7 bases align to TRBD1. Germline V gives CDR1 ENHRY, CDR2 SYGVKD. The CDR3 consists of 15 residues. The J segment lost 5 bases and the V segment lost 4 bases, leaving 7 bases of the junction unmatched. The CDR3 sequence: CAISVKQGWTGELFF. CDR3 bases: TGTGCCATCAGTGTGAAACAGGGGTGGACCGGGGAGCTGTTTTTT.

The V gene is TRBV27, the J gene TRBJ2-5; 9 bases align to TRBD2. The CDR3 is made up of 15 amino acids. V was clipped by 7 bases and J by 7 bases; unmatched bases: 13. Germline lookup yields CDR1 MNHEY and CDR2 SMNVEV (reference sequence). The CDR3 spells CASTHLAGGTWTQYF. The CDR3 DNA reads TGTGCCAGCACCCACTTGGCGGGAGGGACTTGGACCCAGTACTTC.

This sequence joins TRBV7-8 and TRBJ2-4; 10 bases are shared with TRBD2. With V trimmed by 6 bases and J by 2 bases, 1 base remained unmatched. CDR1 is SGHVS and CDR2 is FQNEAQ in the germline V gene. The CDR3 has 14 residues. CDR3 sequence reads: CASRAGGTKNIQYF. The CDR3 DNA reads as TGTGCCAGCAGAGCGGGAGGGACCAAAAACATTCAGTACTTC.

The chain uses TRBV29-1 and TRBJ1-3; D is unresolved. Deletions cut 5 bases from V and 2 bases from J, with 7 bases between. This CDR3 has 12 residues. The germline V gene encodes CDR1 SQVTM and CDR2 ANQGSEA. The CDR3 sequence is CSVFGAGNTIYF. CDR3 sequence (DNA): TGCAGCGTTTTCGGGGCTGGAAACACCATATATTTT.

The V and J genes are TRBV12-5 and TRBJ1-2; TRBD1 matches 8 bases. CDR1 and CDR2 from the germline V gene are LGHNT and FRNRAP. The CDR3 extends over 14 amino acids. Losses at the gene ends were 6 bases for V and 6 bases for J; bases not matched to a gene: 9. The CDR3 nucleotides read TGTGCTAGTGGGCCGGGCAGGGGGCGCGATGGCTACACCTTC. Its protein is CASGPGRGRDGYTF.

The rearrangement joins TRBV9 to TRBJ2-5; 12 bases fit TRBD1. Germline-derived CDR1 and CDR2 are SGDLS and YYNGEE. The CDR3 consists of 17 residues. J gave up 7 bases and V 3 bases, and 13 bases lay outside the gene matches. CDR3 sequence: CASSAPGRDRGQGTQYF. The CDR3 DNA follows: TGTGCCAGCAGCGCTCCGGGTAGGGACAGGGGGCAGGGGACCCAGTACTTC.

The V call is TRBV5-1, the J call TRBJ2-2, with 7 positions matching TRBD2. J gave up 5 bases and V 4 bases, and 8 bases lay outside the gene matches. CDR3 size: 15 residues. The V gene's germline CDR1 is SGHRS and CDR2 YFSETQ. The CDR3 spells CASSPLRERTGELFF. Written as DNA, the CDR3 is TGCGCCAGCAGCCCACTGCGGGAGCGGACCGGGGAGCTGTTTTTT. Full variable domain (outside the CDR3, taken from reference TRBV5-1 and TRBJ2-2): KAGVTQTPRYLIKTRGQQVTLSCSPISGHRSVSWYQQTPGQGLQFLFEYFSETQRNKGNFPGRFSGRQFSNSRSEMNVSTLELGDSALYLCASSPLRERTGELFFGEGSRLTVL.

The genes are TRBV28 and TRBJ1-5; no definite D call. The V gene lost 10 bases and the J gene lost 9 bases, with 16 bases spanning the gap. Germline values: CDR1 MDHEN, CDR2 SYDVKM. There are 12 residues in the CDR3. The chain's CDR3 is CATAVVPRPQHF. In nucleotides, the CDR3 is TGTGCCACCGCGGTTGTGCCTAGGCCCCAGCATTTT.